The 9 T cell receptor beta chains below were found in one sample sequenced in a study of PD-L1 blockade in urothelial cancer (TCRdb year 2017). Receptors were amplified or captured by the immunoSEQ multiplex PCR assay. Not all clones reach the TCRdb copy of this immuneACCESS table, which keeps in-frame sequences only. Checked studies attribute under half of the gap to unresolved V genes and leave the rest unexplained. Across this sample there are approximately 88,000 clones, with 84% seen only once. The ten largest account for approximately 2.1% of the sample. Read against the paper, the sample's time point label means: pretreatment peripheral blood. The sample here was PBMCs, taken around atezolizumab (anti-PD-L1) treatment. These receptors came from a man aged 55 to 70 with urothelial cancer.

J is TRBJ1-6 and V is TRBV11-2, with TRBD1 as a possible D gene (6 bases). V lost 5 bases to trimming and J lost 10 bases, with 18 bases between them. Germline CDR1 reads SGHAT; CDR2 reads FQNNGV. The CDR3 loop spans 15 amino acids. The CDR3: CASSPLQGDGSPLHF. CDR3 nucleotide sequence: TGTGCCAGCAGCCCTCTACAGGGTGACGGATCACCCCTCCACTTT. The full variable domain, with the rest looked up from reference TRBV11-2 and TRBJ1-6, is EAGVAQSPRYKIIEKRQSVAFWCNPISGHATLYWYQQILGQGPKLLIQFQNNGVVDDSQLPKDRFSAERLKGVDSTLKIQPAKLEDSAVYLCASSPLQGDGSPLHFGNGTRLTVT.

This clone was picked up one time. The V and J genes are TRBV19 and TRBJ1-2, with TRBD1 matching 8 bases. Germline V gene lookup returns CDR1 LNHDA and CDR2 SQIVND (reference sequence). The ends lost 4 bases at V and 8 bases at J; junction bases unmatched: 9. This CDR3 is 14 amino acids long. The CDR3 DNA sequence: TGTGCCAGTAGTACCCACGACAGGGGCGAAGGCTACACCTTC. This gives the protein CASSTHDRGEGYTF.

The chain combines TRBV6-1 with TRBJ2-3; possibly TRBD1 for D (6 bases). The CDR3 runs 16 residues. Germline V gives CDR1 MNHNS, CDR2 SASEGT. Trimming left V 4 bases short and J 2 bases short, with 16 bases between. The CDR3 nucleotides are TGTGCCAGCAGTGCCAACAGGGCCCTAGTCACAGATACGCAGTATTTT. It specifies CASSANRALVTDTQYF.

This rearrangement joins TRBV7-2 to TRBJ2-7; the D is unclear. Germline CDR1 and CDR2: SGHTA and FQGNSA. The CDR3 runs 17 residues. Trimming stripped 0 bases from V and 0 bases from J, with 15 bases between. This CDR3 reads CASSLAQLRTGSYEQYF. The CDR3 coding sequence is TGTGCCAGCAGCTTAGCACAACTTCGCACGGGCTCCTACGAGCAGTACTTC.

The chain recombines TRBV5-6 with TRBJ2-1; 7 nucleotides line up with TRBD1. CDR3 length: 15 residues. The ends lost 3 bases at V and 4 bases at J; junction bases unmatched: 7. Germline V gives CDR1 SGHDT, CDR2 YYEEEE. The CDR3 reads CASSYRGQRYNEQFF. In DNA form, the CDR3 reads TGTGCCAGCAGCTACAGGGGACAGAGATACAATGAGCAGTTCTTC.

This chain links TRBV4-1 with TRBJ1-6, with a possible D match to TRBD1 (6 bases). This CDR3 comprises 15 residues. Trimming took off 4 bases at V and 4 bases at J, with 11 bases between the two ends. Germline V gene lookup returns CDR1 MGHRA and CDR2 YSYEKL. The CDR3 is CASSRGQTYNSPLHF. The CDR3 DNA follows: TGCGCCAGCAGCCGCGGACAGACTTATAATTCACCCCTCCACTTT.

V usage is TRBV18 and J usage is TRBJ2-2; TRBD1 agrees at 8 bases. Trimming removed 5 bases from V and 1 base from J; junction bases left unmatched: 6. Germline-derived CDR1 and CDR2 are KGHSH and LQKENI. CDR3 length: 16 residues. The CDR3 loop reads CASSIRQGMNTGELFF. The DNA of the CDR3 is TGTGCCAGCTCAATACGACAGGGGATGAACACCGGGGAGCTGTTTTTT.

The genes are TRBV5-4 and TRBJ2-5, with 11 bases aligning to TRBD2. This CDR3 region has 16 residues. Germline CDR1 and CDR2: SGHNT and YYREEE (reference sequence). The ends lost 4 bases at V and 5 bases at J; junction bases unmatched: 10. The DNA for the CDR3 is TGTGCCAGCAGCCTCGACCTTGGGACTAGCGGTGAGACCCAGTACTTC. It yields the protein CASSLDLGTSGETQYF.

The chain combines TRBV4-2 with TRBJ2-5; TRBD2 matches at 12 bases. CDR3 size: 19 residues. Germline V lookup: CDR1 LGHNA, CDR2 YNFKEQ. V gave up 3 bases and J gave up 5 bases; unmatched junction bases: 16. CDR3 coding DNA: TGTGCCAGCAGCCATGCATTTGAGACTAGCGGGGGCCATGCCGAGACCCAGTACTTC. Residues: CASSHAFETSGGHAETQYF.